One and the same sample provided the 29 T cell receptor beta chains below, sequenced in a study of blood T cell repertoires in COVID-19. TCRdb's copy holds only in-frame clones and misses some; the assay was immunoSEQ multiplex PCR. The sample shows tens of thousands of clones, 60% to 80% of them seen only once. Sequencing used peripheral blood. These receptors were taken from a human donor in a cohort sampled during active COVID-19.

This chain joins TRBV19 and TRBJ2-3; 11 bases agree with TRBD2. Germline CDR1 and CDR2: LNHDA and SQIVND (reference sequence). This CDR3 has 15 amino acids. Trimming cost V 6 bases and J 2 bases; bases outside gene matches: 4. The CDR3, as DNA: TGTGCCAGTAGCCCTAGCGGGGGGCACACAGATACGCAGTATTTT. Its translation: CASSPSGGHTDTQYF.

The chain employs TRBV9 and TRBJ1-5; 8 bases fit TRBD1. Germline V gene sequence: CDR1 SGDLS, CDR2 YYNGEE. Trimming cost V 0 bases and J 6 bases; bases outside gene matches: 14. This CDR3 is built from 18 residues. CDR3 sequence reads: CASSVEGGDRLYSQPQHF. The CDR3 DNA reads as TGTGCCAGCAGCGTAGAGGGGGGGGACAGGCTCTATAGTCAGCCCCAGCATTTT. Full variable domain (missing parts from reference TRBV9 and TRBJ1-5): DSGVTQTPKHLITATGQRVTLRCSPRSGDLSVYWYQQSLDQGLQFLIQYYNGEERAKGNILERFSAQQFPDLHSELNLSSLELGDSALYFCASSVEGGDRLYSQPQHFGDGTRLSIL.

The chain couples TRBV5-5 to TRBJ2-3; TRBD2 matches 8 bases. Germline V gives CDR1 SGHKS, CDR2 YYEKEE (reference sequence). This CDR3 is 17 amino acids long. Trimming at V came to 1 base and at J to 3 bases, leaving 10 bases not matched to a gene. The CDR3 bases are TGTGCCAGCAGCTTGAAGCGGTTTAGCGGGAAAACAGATACGCAGTATTTT. This codes for CASSLKRFSGKTDTQYF.

The genes are TRBV10-3 and TRBJ2-3; D might be TRBD1 (5 bases). V gave up 8 bases and J gave up 6 bases, with 12 bases separating them. Germline assignment: CDR1 ENHRY and CDR2 SYGVKD. The CDR3 covers 12 residues. CDR3 sequence: CAIGPGSDTQYF. CDR3 bases: TGTGCCATCGGACCAGGGTCCGATACGCAGTATTTT.

This clone has a handful of counts. The CDR3 loop reads CASSGTGATEAFF. CDR3 sequence (DNA): TGTGCCAGCTCTGGGACAGGGGCCACTGAAGCTTTCTTT. The chain has TRBV18 and TRBJ1-1; 10 bases are a match to TRBD1. Germline trimming cut 6 bases from V and 4 bases from J; bases unmatched to any gene: 2. Germline V gene data show CDR1 as KGHSH and CDR2 as LQKENI. The CDR3 runs to 13 residues.

In DNA form, the CDR3 reads TGTGCCAGCAGTGAACGCAGCGTGGGAGAGACCCAGTACTTC. Protein: CASSERSVGETQYF. The chain couples TRBV6-1 to TRBJ2-5, with D hard to call. CDR3 size: 14 residues. Germline CDR1 MNHNS, CDR2 SASEGT. Trimming shortened V by 2 bases and J by 4 bases, and 11 bases separated the two germline ends.

The chain carries TRBV5-8 and TRBJ1-4; D call uncertain. The germline CDR1 and CDR2 sequences are SGHTS and YDEGEE. Trimming took 7 bases from V and 4 from J, leaving 14 bases between them. CDR3 size: 14 residues. The CDR3 coding sequence is TGTGCCAGCCATCATCAGGAGGGTAATGAAAAACTGTTTTTT. It is translated as CASHHQEGNEKLFF.

The V and J genes are TRBV5-1 and TRBJ1-1; D gene ambiguous. V lost 0 bases, J lost 0 bases, and 9 bases lay in between. Germline CDR1 and CDR2: SGHRS and YFSETQ. CDR3 length: 15 residues. This CDR3 reads CASSLDPGMNTEAFF. CDR3 sequence (DNA): TGCGCCAGCAGCTTGGATCCGGGAATGAACACTGAAGCTTTCTTT.

The chain links TRBV30 to TRBJ2-7; D perhaps matches TRBD1 (6 bases). Trimming took 5 bases from V and 2 from J, leaving 22 bases between them. The CDR3 is made up of 16 amino acids. From germline, CDR1 is GTSNPN and CDR2 SVGIG (reference sequence). The CDR3 here is CAWAQKLDSYPYEQYF. The CDR3 nucleotides are TGTGCCTGGGCCCAGAAGTTGGACAGCTACCCCTACGAGCAGTACTTC. The full variable domain, in which reference TRBV30 and TRBJ2-7 provide the parts outside the CDR3, is SQTIHQWPATLVQPVGSPLSLECTVEGTSNPNLYWYRQAAGRGLQLLFYSVGIGQISSEVPQNLSASRPQDRQFILSSKKLLLSDSGFYLCAWAQKLDSYPYEQYFGPGTRLTVT.

The chain uses TRBV5-1 and TRBJ2-3; D remains ambiguous. The germline V gene encodes CDR1 SGHRS and CDR2 YFSETQ. CDR3 length: 12 residues. Trimming took off 1 base at V and 2 bases at J, with 2 bases between the two ends. In nucleotides, the CDR3 is TGCGCCAGCAGCTTGTACACAGATACGCAGTATTTT. Its protein is CASSLYTDTQYF.

The chain has TRBV7-3 and TRBJ2-3; the match to TRBD2 covers 9 bases. V shed 5 bases, J shed 6 bases, and the junction held 6 bases outside the gene matches. This CDR3 region has 14 residues. Looked up from germline, CDR1 is SGHTA and CDR2 is FQGTGA. The chain's CDR3 is CASSRGLAGDTQYF. The CDR3 nucleotides are TGTGCCAGCAGCCGGGGACTAGCCGGGGATACGCAGTATTTT. The whole variable domain, filled in from reference TRBV7-3 and TRBJ2-3, reads GAGVSQTPSNKVTEKGKYVELRCDPISGHTALYWYRQSLGQGPEFLIYFQGTGAADDSGLPNDRFFAVRPEGSVSTLKIQRTERGDSAVYLCASSRGLAGDTQYFGPGTRLTVL.

CDR3 sequence (DNA): TGTGCCACCAGCAAAAGCGGGGGCCTCTCCTACGAGCAGTACTTC. Encoded protein: CATSKSGGLSYEQYF. The chain links TRBV15 to TRBJ2-7, with TRBD2 matching over 8 bases. Germline loops: CDR1 LNHNV, CDR2 YYDKDF (reference sequence). V trimming: 4 bases; J trimming: 0 bases; junction bases outside the gene matches: 5. This CDR3 comprises 15 residues.

This chain links TRBV7-6 with TRBJ2-2; D remains unclear. V was shortened by 2 bases and J by 4 bases, with 8 bases between the two germline ends. This CDR3 is built from 14 residues. CDR1 SGHVS and CDR2 FNYEAQ come from the germline V gene. The CDR3 loop reads CASSLIHSTGELFF. In DNA, the CDR3 is TGTGCCAGCAGCTTAATTCATAGCACCGGGGAGCTGTTTTTT.

This chain uses TRBV6-5 with TRBJ1-6, with D maybe TRBD1 (6 bases). CDR3 length: 15 amino acids. CDR1 MNHEY and CDR2 SVGAGI come from the germline V gene. The V and J ends lost 4 bases and 10 bases respectively, with 17 bases between them. The CDR3 DNA sequence: TGTGCCAGCAGTTCCCCACCACAGGGTTACTCACCCCTCCACTTT. Encoded protein: CASSSPPQGYSPLHF.

V and J are TRBV4-1 and TRBJ1-3, with 9 bases matching TRBD1. The V and J ends lost 4 bases and 0 bases, in that order; junction bases with no gene match: 7. The length of the CDR3 is 17 residues. Germline assignment: CDR1 MGHRA and CDR2 YSYEKL. The CDR3 here is CASSPPLGQGSGNTIYF. The CDR3 nucleotides are TGCGCCAGCAGCCCCCCCCTGGGACAGGGCTCTGGAAACACCATATATTTT.

This rearrangement joins TRBV15 to TRBJ1-5, with 10 bases lining up with TRBD1. V trimming: 2 bases; J trimming: 7 bases; junction bases outside the gene matches: 8. Germline values: CDR1 LNHNV, CDR2 YYDKDF (reference sequence). The CDR3 is 16 residues long. CDR3 sequence: CATSRQLPGQGQPQHF. As DNA, the CDR3 is TGTGCCACCAGCAGACAGTTACCGGGACAGGGGCAGCCCCAGCATTTT.

The V and J genes are TRBV6-6 and TRBJ1-1; tentatively, D is TRBD1 (6 bases). The CDR3 spans 14 residues. Germline values: CDR1 MNHNY, CDR2 SVGAGI (reference sequence). V lost 0 bases and J 2 bases, leaving 7 bases between the germline ends. Here the CDR3 DNA reads TGTGCCAGCAGTTACTCGGACAGCAACACTGAAGCTTTCTTT. Amino acids: CASSYSDSNTEAFF.

The chain carries TRBV28 and TRBJ1-5, with D tentatively TRBD1 (6 bases). This CDR3 has 16 amino acids. V lost 7 bases to trimming and J lost 0 bases, with 16 bases between them. Germline values: CDR1 MDHEN, CDR2 SYDVKM. The CDR3 reads CASIQDRSYSNQPQHF. The CDR3 DNA is TGTGCCAGCATCCAGGACAGATCTTATAGCAATCAGCCCCAGCATTTT.

DNA of the CDR3: TGTGCCAGCAGCTTTTTTGAGCGGGGGGGCACAGATACGCAGTATTTT. This gives the protein CASSFFERGGTDTQYF. The rearrangement links TRBV7-2 to TRBJ2-3; 9 bases are a match to TRBD2. The germline V gene has CDR1 SGHTA and CDR2 FQGNSA. There are 16 residues in the CDR3. The V and J ends lost 3 bases and 1 base, in that order; junction bases with no gene match: 5.

The V call is TRBV28, the J call TRBJ2-1, with D uncertain. CDR1 and CDR2 from the germline V gene are MDHEN and SYDVKM. This CDR3 is 15 amino acids long. The V end was cut by 1 base, the J end by 4 bases, with 11 bases between. The CDR3 reads CASSLSLMRYNEQFF. In DNA form, the CDR3 reads TGTGCCAGCAGTTTATCCCTGATGAGATACAATGAGCAGTTCTTC.

The chain is built from TRBV28 and TRBJ2-1, with 8 bases aligning to TRBD2. The germline V gene has CDR1 MDHEN and CDR2 SYDVKM. The CDR3 contains 14 residues. J lost 13 bases, V lost 7 bases, and 15 bases had no gene match. The CDR3 bases are TGTGCCAGCACTGTTATTAATTCCGGGACTAGACAGTTCTTC. Translating gives CASTVINSGTRQFF. The whole variable domain, remainder taken from reference TRBV28 and TRBJ2-1, is DVKVTQSSRYLVKRTGEKVFLECVQDMDHENMFWYRQDPGLGLRLIYFSYDVKMKEKGDIPEGYSVSREKKERFSLILESASTNQTSMYLCASTVINSGTRQFFGPGTRLTVL.

This chain joins TRBV25-1 and TRBJ2-1; possibly TRBD1 for D (6 bases). CDR3 length equals 15 residues. V lost 5 bases and J lost 7, with 18 bases in between. Germline V gene lookup returns CDR1 MGHDK and CDR2 SYGVNS. The CDR3: CASSTGMGWRNEQFF. CDR3 DNA: TGTGCCAGCAGTACAGGGATGGGGTGGAGAAATGAGCAGTTCTTC.

The V gene is TRBV6-6, the J gene TRBJ2-7, with D maybe TRBD1 (5 bases). This CDR3 comprises 15 residues. Germline CDR1 and CDR2: MNHNY and SVGAGI (reference sequence). Between the trimmed V and J ends, which lost 2 bases and 0 bases, there was a span of 11 bases. CDR3 bases: TGTGCCAGCAGTTACCAGGGCTCTAGCTCCTACGAGCAGTACTTC. This translates into CASSYQGSSSYEQYF.

The rearrangement links TRBV7-2 to TRBJ1-2; possibly TRBD1 for D (6 bases). Looked up from germline, CDR1 is SGHTA and CDR2 is FQGNSA. The CDR3 loop spans 14 amino acids. V shed 4 bases and J shed 7 bases, with 16 bases lying between them. CDR3 sequence: CASSSTDSLGGYTF. The CDR3 coding sequence is TGTGCCAGCAGCTCTACGGACAGTCTTGGTGGCTACACCTTC.

In its sample, this clone was seen once. The genes are TRBV12-5 and TRBJ1-1; 8 nucleotides agree with TRBD1. Germline V lookup: CDR1 LGHNT, CDR2 FRNRAP. This CDR3 is built from 13 residues. The ends lost 7 bases at V and 10 bases at J; junction bases unmatched: 11. The CDR3 spells CASALTRGQVAFF. For the CDR3, the DNA is TGTGCTAGTGCCTTAACCAGGGGGCAGGTAGCTTTCTTT.

This chain joins TRBV4-1 and TRBJ1-2, with D tentatively TRBD1 (5 bases). CDR3 length equals 15 residues. Trimming pared 4 bases from V and 4 bases from J, leaving 16 bases between. CDR1 is MGHRA and CDR2 is YSYEKL in the germline V gene. CDR3 residues: CASSLVGGWGYGYTF. CDR3 coding DNA: TGCGCCAGCAGCCTAGTGGGGGGATGGGGCTATGGCTACACCTTC.

The CDR3 DNA sequence: TGTGCCAGCTCACCCTTGAACACTGAAGCTTTCTTT. This codes for CASSPLNTEAFF. This chain links TRBV18 with TRBJ1-1, with D unresolved. Trimming stripped 3 bases from V and 0 bases from J, with 2 bases between. Per germline, CDR1 KGHSH and CDR2 LQKENI. The length of the CDR3 is 12 residues.

V gene TRBV27 combines with J gene TRBJ2-2; D possibly corresponds to TRBD1 (5 bases). CDR1 MNHEY and CDR2 SMNVEV come from the germline V gene (reference sequence). This CDR3 region has 15 residues. Trimming cost V 4 bases and J 2 bases, with 11 bases left between them. Written as DNA, the CDR3 is TGTGCCAGCAGTTCCACAGGAATTAACACCGGGGAGCTGTTTTTT. Residues: CASSSTGINTGELFF.

This clone was found a few times. The chain joins TRBV7-9 to TRBJ2-7, with a weak D call TRBD2 (6 bases). V shed 6 bases and J shed 5 bases, with 23 bases lying between them. This CDR3 spans 16 amino acids. Germline V gives CDR1 SEHNR, CDR2 FQNEAQ (reference sequence). The CDR3 DNA follows: TGTGCCAGCAGTCCCCGCGGGCGGGGAAGGGCCAACGAGCAGTACTTC. This sequence encodes CASSPRGRGRANEQYF.